These T cell receptor beta chains were read from a single sample in a study of T cells after yellow fever vaccination. TCRdb analysed the 5' RACE reads with MiXCR anew, one entry per CDR3 protein. The sample holds 300,000 or so distinct CDR3 sequences, 6.8% seen once. Material: PBMCs, obtained around 45 days after the first yellow fever vaccination. The source of these receptors is a man aged 18-30 years who received the YFV17D yellow fever vaccine. Both conserved end residues are part of each CDR3. Fields, in order: V gene, J gene, clone size, D gene, CDR3 length, CDR3 protein, CDR3 DNA. The D gene is left open where the match is weak. Rows may omit the clone size; those that give it use once, few, many or a size class.

v_gene: TRBV12-5; j_gene: TRBJ2-3; abundance: few; d_gene: TRBD1; len: 15; CDR3aa: CASVDDRAHPDTQYF; CDR3nt: TGTGCTAGTGTCGATGACAGGGCCCATCCAGATACGCAGTATTTT
v_gene: TRBV20-1; j_gene: TRBJ2-3; abundance: -; d_gene: TRBD1; len: 13; CDR3aa: CRATGGSTDTQYF; CDR3nt: TGCAGGGCTACAGGGGGAAGCACAGATACGCAGTATTTT
v_gene: TRBV7-9; j_gene: TRBJ1-6; abundance: many; d_gene: -; len: 12; CDR3aa: CASTDSRSPLHF; CDR3nt: TGTGCCAGCACGGACAGCCGATCACCCCTCCACTTT
v_gene: TRBV7-2; j_gene: TRBJ2-2; abundance: few; d_gene: -; len: 14; CDR3aa: CASSPDYNTGELFF; CDR3nt: TGTGCCAGCAGTCCGGACTATAACACCGGGGAGCTGTTTTTT
v_gene: TRBV20-1; j_gene: TRBJ1-1; abundance: few; d_gene: -; len: 12; CDR3aa: CSADGRNTEAFF; CDR3nt: TGCAGTGCAGACGGACGGAACACTGAAGCTTTCTTT
v_gene: TRBV7-7; j_gene: TRBJ2-3; abundance: few; d_gene: -; len: 15; CDR3aa: CASSLGPEFTDTQYF; CDR3nt: TGTGCTAGCAGCTTAGGGCCGGAGTTCACAGATACGCAGTATTTT
v_gene: TRBV4-1; j_gene: TRBJ1-1; abundance: -; d_gene: -; len: 18; CDR3aa: CASSHSMTQRGLGAEAFF; CDR3nt: TGCGCCAGCAGCCATTCTATGACGCAAAGGGGCCTCGGGGCTGAAGCTTTCTTT
v_gene: TRBV7-9; j_gene: TRBJ2-1; abundance: -; d_gene: -; len: 15; CDR3aa: CASSLDGQPYNEQFF; CDR3nt: TGTGCCAGCAGCTTGGACGGACAGCCCTACAATGAGCAGTTCTTC
v_gene: TRBV7-9; j_gene: TRBJ2-1; abundance: -; d_gene: TRBD2; len: 15; CDR3aa: CASTRGEGYYNEQFF; CDR3nt: TGTGCCAGCACCCGAGGGGAGGGATACTACAATGAGCAGTTCTTC
v_gene: TRBV28; j_gene: TRBJ2-1; abundance: many; d_gene: TRBD2; len: 14; CDR3aa: CASNGGSSYNEQFF; CDR3nt: TGTGCCAGCAATGGCGGGAGCTCCTACAATGAGCAGTTCTTC
v_gene: TRBV4-2; j_gene: TRBJ1-2; abundance: few; d_gene: -; len: 15; CDR3aa: CASSQDRSDNYGYTF; CDR3nt: TGTGCCAGCAGCCAAGATCGATCAGATAACTATGGCTACACCTTC
v_gene: TRBV4-1; j_gene: TRBJ1-5; abundance: -; d_gene: -; len: 15; CDR3aa: CASSQDSGGGQPQHF; CDR3nt: TGCGCCAGCAGCCAAGATTCTGGGGGCGGTCAGCCCCAGCATTTT
v_gene: TRBV5-1; j_gene: TRBJ2-2; abundance: few; d_gene: -; len: 14; CDR3aa: CASTQEVLAGELFF; CDR3nt: TGCGCCAGCACTCAGGAAGTACTCGCCGGGGAGCTGTTTTTT
v_gene: TRBV20-1; j_gene: TRBJ1-3; abundance: few; d_gene: -; len: 15; CDR3aa: CSARGPGDSGNTIYF; CDR3nt: TGCAGTGCTAGAGGCCCGGGAGACTCTGGAAACACCATATATTTT
v_gene: TRBV19; j_gene: TRBJ2-7; abundance: many; d_gene: -; len: 11; CDR3aa: CASKNNYEQYF; CDR3nt: TGTGCCAGTAAAAATAACTACGAGCAGTACTTC
v_gene: TRBV6-2/TRBV6-3; j_gene: TRBJ1-1; abundance: many; d_gene: TRBD1; len: 17; CDR3aa: CASSYWGTGVEGTEAFF; CDR3nt: TGTGCCAGCAGTTATTGGGGGACAGGGGTCGAAGGTACTGAAGCTTTCTTT
v_gene: TRBV7-9; j_gene: TRBJ1-1; abundance: few; d_gene: -; len: 13; CDR3aa: CAGSLNPATEAFF; CDR3nt: TGTGCCGGCAGCTTAAATCCAGCAACTGAAGCTTTCTTT
v_gene: TRBV6-1; j_gene: TRBJ1-1; abundance: many; d_gene: -; len: 14; CDR3aa: CASSEGPMNTEAFF; CDR3nt: TGTGCCAGCTCCGAAGGGCCGATGAACACTGAAGCTTTCTTT
v_gene: TRBV5-6; j_gene: TRBJ1-2; abundance: few; d_gene: -; len: 16; CDR3aa: CASSETDRQAPYGYTF; CDR3nt: TGTGCCAGCAGCGAAACCGACCGACAGGCCCCCTATGGCTACACCTTC
v_gene: TRBV5-1; j_gene: TRBJ1-2; abundance: -; d_gene: TRBD1; len: 13; CDR3aa: CASKQGADYGYTF; CDR3nt: TGCGCCAGCAAACAGGGGGCGGACTATGGCTACACCTTC
v_gene: TRBV5-1; j_gene: TRBJ2-5; abundance: many; d_gene: -; len: 14; CDR3aa: CASRGAQAGETQYF; CDR3nt: TGCGCCAGCAGAGGAGCCCAAGCGGGTGAGACCCAGTACTTC
v_gene: TRBV5-1; j_gene: TRBJ1-2; abundance: few; d_gene: -; len: 15; CDR3aa: CASSLAGQGGSDYTF; CDR3nt: TGCGCCAGCAGCTTGGCGGGGCAGGGCGGCAGCGACTACACCTTC
v_gene: TRBV6-5; j_gene: TRBJ2-7; abundance: few; d_gene: -; len: 16; CDR3aa: CASSYSMLGPSYEQYF; CDR3nt: TGTGCCAGCAGTTACTCGATGTTGGGCCCTTCCTACGAGCAGTACTTC
v_gene: TRBV19; j_gene: TRBJ1-2; abundance: -; d_gene: TRBD1; len: 13; CDR3aa: CASRFPGTAPLTF; CDR3nt: TGTGCCAGTAGATTCCCCGGGACAGCTCCGCTGACCTTC
v_gene: TRBV11-1; j_gene: TRBJ2-1; abundance: few; d_gene: TRBD2; len: 16; CDR3aa: CASSALTSGVIGEQFF; CDR3nt: TGTGCCAGCAGCGCCCTAACTAGCGGGGTAATTGGGGAGCAGTTCTTC
v_gene: TRBV23-1; j_gene: TRBJ2-5; abundance: many; d_gene: TRBD1; len: 16; CDR3aa: CASTTKGQGKEETQYF; CDR3nt: TGCGCCAGCACCACAAAGGGACAGGGGAAAGAGGAGACCCAGTACTTC
v_gene: TRBV15; j_gene: TRBJ2-7; abundance: few; d_gene: -; len: 12; CDR3aa: CATSSTRDEQYF; CDR3nt: TGTGCCACCAGCAGCACCAGGGACGAGCAGTACTTC
v_gene: TRBV11-2; j_gene: TRBJ2-2; abundance: many; d_gene: -; len: 13; CDR3aa: CASSLGQGLELFF; CDR3nt: TGTGCCAGCAGCTTAGGCCAGGGATTGGAGCTGTTTTTT
v_gene: TRBV10-3; j_gene: TRBJ2-1; abundance: few; d_gene: TRBD1; len: 14; CDR3aa: CAIRSGTGNWEQFF; CDR3nt: TGTGCCATCAGATCCGGGACAGGGAACTGGGAGCAGTTCTTC
v_gene: TRBV2; j_gene: TRBJ2-5; abundance: many; d_gene: TRBD1; len: 13; CDR3aa: CASSGTGQETQYF; CDR3nt: TGTGCCAGCTCCGGGACAGGCCAAGAGACCCAGTACTTC
v_gene: TRBV10-3; j_gene: TRBJ2-2; abundance: many; d_gene: TRBD1; len: 15; CDR3aa: CAISESGQGTGELFF; CDR3nt: TGTGCCATCAGTGAGTCTGGACAGGGGACGGGGGAGCTGTTTTTT
v_gene: TRBV12-3/TRBV12-4; j_gene: TRBJ1-5; abundance: -; d_gene: -; len: 15; CDR3aa: CASSRTDYSNQPQHF; CDR3nt: TGTGCCAGCAGTCGGACGGATTATAGCAATCAGCCCCAGCATTTT
v_gene: TRBV10-3; j_gene: TRBJ2-1; abundance: many; d_gene: TRBD2; len: 14; CDR3aa: CAIRNSGDYNEQFF; CDR3nt: TGTGCCATCAGGAATAGCGGGGATTACAATGAGCAGTTCTTC
v_gene: TRBV12-3/TRBV12-4; j_gene: TRBJ1-2; abundance: -; d_gene: -; len: 14; CDR3aa: CASSFGREGWGYTF; CDR3nt: TGTGCCAGCAGTTTCGGGCGGGAGGGGTGGGGCTACACCTTC
v_gene: TRBV20-1; j_gene: TRBJ2-7; abundance: -; d_gene: -; len: 14; CDR3aa: CSATRQTYSYEQYF; CDR3nt: TGCAGTGCTACCCGACAGACGTACTCCTACGAGCAGTACTTC
v_gene: TRBV7-2; j_gene: TRBJ2-5; abundance: -; d_gene: -; len: 14; CDR3aa: CASTSLKIGETQYF; CDR3nt: TGTGCCAGCACCTCCCTAAAAATTGGAGAGACCCAGTACTTC
v_gene: TRBV28; j_gene: TRBJ2-2; abundance: few; d_gene: -; len: 14; CDR3aa: CASRPGRNTGELFF; CDR3nt: TGTGCCAGCAGGCCCGGACGGAACACCGGGGAGCTGTTTTTT
v_gene: TRBV7-2; j_gene: TRBJ2-5; abundance: many; d_gene: TRBD2; len: 16; CDR3aa: CASSPWVAGGQETQYF; CDR3nt: TGTGCCAGCAGCCCATGGGTAGCGGGGGGGCAGGAGACCCAGTACTTC
v_gene: TRBV5-1; j_gene: TRBJ1-2; abundance: -; d_gene: -; len: 14; CDR3aa: CASSREAGTGGYTF; CDR3nt: TGCGCCAGCAGCCGAGAAGCCGGAACGGGCGGCTACACCTTC
v_gene: TRBV7-8; j_gene: TRBJ2-7; abundance: few; d_gene: TRBD1; len: 14; CDR3aa: CASSFGTGAVEQYF; CDR3nt: TGTGCCAGCAGCTTCGGGACAGGGGCGGTTGAGCAGTACTTC
v_gene: TRBV20-1; j_gene: TRBJ2-7; abundance: few; d_gene: TRBD1; len: 13; CDR3aa: CSATGTGQYEQYF; CDR3nt: TGCAGTGCCACCGGGACAGGACAATACGAGCAGTACTTC
v_gene: TRBV28; j_gene: TRBJ2-2; abundance: many; d_gene: TRBD1; len: 16; CDR3aa: CASREGGQGAKGELFF; CDR3nt: TGTGCCAGCAGAGAAGGTGGACAGGGGGCAAAAGGGGAGCTGTTTTTT
v_gene: TRBV12-5; j_gene: TRBJ1-3; abundance: many; d_gene: -; len: 13; CDR3aa: CASGGSSGNTIYF; CDR3nt: TGTGCTAGTGGCGGGAGCTCTGGAAACACCATATATTTT
v_gene: TRBV4-3; j_gene: TRBJ2-5; abundance: -; d_gene: -; len: 13; CDR3aa: CASSDNSVETQYF; CDR3nt: TGCGCCAGCAGCGATAACAGCGTTGAGACCCAGTACTTC
v_gene: TRBV6-1; j_gene: TRBJ1-2; abundance: few; d_gene: TRBD1; len: 15; CDR3aa: CASSEAHRQGDGYTF; CDR3nt: TGTGCCAGCAGTGAAGCGCATCGGCAGGGGGACGGCTACACCTTC